The rows below give T cell receptor beta chains drawn from one sample of a study of blood T cell repertoires in COVID-19. Assay used: immunoSEQ multiplex PCR; TCRdb lists only in-frame clones, some missing. The profile shows about 69,000 clones, about 86% of them singletons. Source material: peripheral blood. Receptor source: a man aged 40-49 years with COVID-19, enrolled during active disease. Both conserved end residues are part of each CDR3. D genes are given only for firm matches. Part of the rows lack a size; the others show once, few, many or a class for expanded clones.

NA	TRBV6-1	TRBJ2-3	TRBD2	TGTGCCAGCAGTGGGGCCCCTGGGGACTATGCTACAGATACGCAGTATTTT	CASSGAPGDYATDTQYF
NA	TRBV7-6	TRBJ2-1	NA	TGTGCCAGCAGCTCCACTCAGACAGGATACAATGAGCAGTTCTTC	CASSSTQTGYNEQFF
NA	TRBV7-6	TRBJ1-1	NA	TGTGCCAGCAGCCAGGGGAGGAACACTGAAGCTTTCTTT	CASSQGRNTEAFF
few	TRBV5-1	TRBJ2-5	TRBD2	TGCGCCAGCTGGGAGACTAGCGGGGACCAAGAGACCCAGTACTTC	CASWETSGDQETQYF
NA	TRBV6-5	TRBJ1-2	NA	TGTGCCAGCAGTTCCGGGATCACCGGAGGCTACACCTTC	CASSSGITGGYTF
NA	TRBV2	TRBJ2-7	NA	TGTGCCAGCAATGGGCAGGGCTTATACGAGCAGTACTTC	CASNGQGLYEQYF
NA	TRBV6-4	TRBJ2-7	TRBD1	TGTGCCAGAGAGGTGGGACAGGTCGTCTACGAGCAGTACTTC	CAREVGQVVYEQYF
NA	TRBV6-5	TRBJ2-3	NA	TGTGCCAGCAGCGGGGGAACCTATACAGATACGCAGTATTTT	CASSGGTYTDTQYF
NA	TRBV6-5	TRBJ2-1	NA	TGTGCCAGCAGCAGAACGGACAGCTCCTACAATGAGCAGTTCTTC	CASSRTDSSYNEQFF
NA	TRBV9	TRBJ2-3	NA	TGTGCCAGCAGCGTCTTGGCAGGGCGCACAGATACGCAGTATTTT	CASSVLAGRTDTQYF
NA	TRBV2	TRBJ1-2	NA	TGTGCCAGCGGCAAAGGGGGGGGCAGTGGCTACACCTTC	CASGKGGGSGYTF
once	TRBV27	TRBJ2-3	TRBD2	TGTGCCAGCAGTCTCATAGCGGGGGCAGATACGCAGTATTTT	CASSLIAGADTQYF
NA	TRBV6-4	TRBJ2-6	NA	TGTGCCAGCAGTGCCATCTTCCTCGGTTCTGGGGCCAACGTCCTGACTTTC	CASSAIFLGSGANVLTF
NA	TRBV5-1	TRBJ1-1	NA	TGCGCCAGCAGCATCGGGTCAGGGGCCACGTTTGAAGCTTTCTTT	CASSIGSGATFEAFF
NA	TRBV5-4	TRBJ2-3	NA	TGTGCCAGCAGCTACAGGGTAGCAGATACGCAGTATTTT	CASSYRVADTQYF
NA	TRBV7-9	TRBJ2-1	NA	TGTGCCAGCAGCTTAGACAGGGTTGAGCAGTTCTTC	CASSLDRVEQFF
few	TRBV25-1	TRBJ1-5	NA	TGTGCCAGCAGTGTCGGCGGAAGCAATCAGCCCCAGCATTTT	CASSVGGSNQPQHF
once	TRBV6-5	TRBJ1-4	NA	TGTGCCAGCAGTCCACGTGGGAGTAATGAAAAACTGTTTTTT	CASSPRGSNEKLFF
NA	TRBV5-5	TRBJ1-5	NA	TGTGCCAGCAGCTTGGGCAGGGGCATCAATCAGCCCCAGCATTTT	CASSLGRGINQPQHF
once	TRBV29-1	TRBJ2-7	TRBD1	TGCAGCGTTGGACAGGGCTCCTACGAGCAGTACTTC	CSVGQGSYEQYF
NA	TRBV3-1/TRBV3-2	TRBJ2-5	TRBD2	TGTGCCAGCAGCCAAGATCCAGCGGGGGGGCGGGAGACCCAGTACTTC	CASSQDPAGGRETQYF
NA	TRBV11-2	TRBJ1-1	TRBD1	TGTGCCAGCAGCTTATTCCCGACAGGGTTGAACACTGAAGCTTTCTTT	CASSLFPTGLNTEAFF
NA	TRBV7-2	TRBJ2-5	TRBD2	TGTGCCAGCAGTTTCGGACTAGCGGGGGCCGAGACCCAGTACTTC	CASSFGLAGAETQYF
NA	TRBV2	TRBJ1-3	TRBD1	TGTGCCAGCAGTTGGGACAGGGCTGGAAACACCATATATTTT	CASSWDRAGNTIYF
once	TRBV15	TRBJ1-5	TRBD1	TGTGCCACCAGCTACCGGGACAGGCGGGATCAGCCCCAGCATTTT	CATSYRDRRDQPQHF
NA	TRBV5-5	TRBJ2-6	TRBD2	TGTGCCAGCAGCTTGGCCGAGCGGGGGGTGATCCACTCTGGGGCCAACGTCCTGACTTTC	CASSLAERGVIHSGANVLTF
once	TRBV11-2	TRBJ2-7	NA	TGTGCCAGCAGCTCGCAGTACGAGCAGTACTTC	CASSSQYEQYF
NA	TRBV28	TRBJ1-2	TRBD1	TGTGCCAGCAGAGACAGGGCTTACTATGGCTACACCTTC	CASRDRAYYGYTF
NA	TRBV7-2	TRBJ2-5	NA	TGTGCCAGCAGCTTTGGAAGCGGGTATCAAGAGACCCAGTACTTC	CASSFGSGYQETQYF
NA	TRBV5-5	TRBJ1-4	NA	TGTGCCAGCAGCTTGGCCGGGAACAATGAAAAACTGTTTTTT	CASSLAGNNEKLFF
NA	TRBV6-6	TRBJ1-2	NA	TGTGCCAGCAGCCGGGACATTAACTATGGCTACACCTTC	CASSRDINYGYTF
NA	TRBV6-5	TRBJ2-7	NA	TGTGCCAGCAGTTTCGCTACAGACTACGAGCAGTACTTC	CASSFATDYEQYF
NA	TRBV12-5	TRBJ1-6	NA	TGTGCTAGTGGTTTTGGACAGAATAATTCACCCCTCCACTTT	CASGFGQNNSPLHF
few	TRBV19	TRBJ1-5	TRBD1	TGTGCCAGTTCGGGACAGGGGGGCAATCAGCCCCAGCATTTT	CASSGQGGNQPQHF
NA	TRBV18	TRBJ2-5	NA	TGTGCCAGCTCACCTCGCGCCGCCCAAGAGACCCAGTACTTC	CASSPRAAQETQYF
NA	TRBV28	TRBJ1-4	NA	TGTGCCAGCACTCCGTCCGGGGGGCTGCGTGGTGAAAAACTGTTTTTT	CASTPSGGLRGEKLFF
NA	TRBV7-8	TRBJ1-5	NA	TGTGCCAGCAGCCCTTCGGAGGGAAATCAGCCCCAGCATTTT	CASSPSEGNQPQHF
NA	TRBV3-1/TRBV3-2	TRBJ1-6	TRBD1	TGTGCCAGCAGCCAAGGAATCGGGACAGGGGAATCACCCCTCCACTTT	CASSQGIGTGESPLHF
few	TRBV7-9	TRBJ2-2	NA	TGTGCCACCCCACTGGCTGGGGGCTTGAACACCGGGGAGCTGTTTTTT	CATPLAGGLNTGELFF
NA	TRBV5-1	TRBJ2-5	TRBD1	TGCGCCAGCAGTCGACGGACAGGGAGTGTTGAGACCCAGTACTTC	CASSRRTGSVETQYF
few	TRBV5-1	TRBJ2-2	NA	TGCGCCAGCAGCCCCTGGACAGGGAGGGGCGGGGAGCTGTTTTTT	CASSPWTGRGGELFF
NA	TRBV7-6	TRBJ2-1	NA	TGTGCCAGCAGCTTAGGTCGTATCGTCCAAACGAGCTCCTACAATGAGCAGTTCTTC	CASSLGRIVQTSSYNEQFF
NA	TRBV5-1	TRBJ2-1	TRBD2	TGCGCCAGCAGCTTGGTGGCGGGGGGTCCCTCCTACAATGAGCAGTTCTTC	CASSLVAGGPSYNEQFF
NA	TRBV28	TRBJ2-7	NA	TGTGCCAGCTCGCCTTTGGGTGTTCGGTCGGGCTACGAGCAGTACTTC	CASSPLGVRSGYEQYF
NA	TRBV18	TRBJ1-2	NA	TGTGCCAGCTCACCTCCGGGGTATAAAGATGGCTACACCTTC	CASSPPGYKDGYTF
NA	TRBV11-3	TRBJ1-1	NA	TGTGCCAGCAGCTTAAACAGAATGAACACTGAAGCTTTCTTT	CASSLNRMNTEAFF
NA	TRBV6-5	TRBJ2-1	TRBD2	TGTGCCAGCAGTTACTCGACACGGGGGGGCTTCAATGAGCAGTTCTTC	CASSYSTRGGFNEQFF
NA	TRBV18	TRBJ2-7	NA	TGTGCCAGCTCACCACCGGGGCAGGCGGCCCCCTACGAGCAGTACTTC	CASSPPGQAAPYEQYF
once	TRBV6-1	TRBJ1-5	TRBD1	TGTGCCAGCAGTGAAAGGGCGCAACAGGGGCGAAATCAGCCCCAGCATTTT	CASSERAQQGRNQPQHF